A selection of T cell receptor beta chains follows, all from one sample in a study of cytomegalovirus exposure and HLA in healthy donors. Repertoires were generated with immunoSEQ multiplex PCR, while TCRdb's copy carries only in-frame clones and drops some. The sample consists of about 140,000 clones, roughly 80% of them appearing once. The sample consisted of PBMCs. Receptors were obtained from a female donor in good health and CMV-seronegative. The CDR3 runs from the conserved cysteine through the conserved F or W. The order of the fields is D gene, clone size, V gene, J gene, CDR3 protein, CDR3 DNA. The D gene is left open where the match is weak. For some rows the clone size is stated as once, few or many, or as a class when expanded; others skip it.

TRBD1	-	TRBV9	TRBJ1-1	CASSVEGTEPFNTEAFF	TGTGCCAGCAGCGTAGAAGGGACAGAGCCTTTTAACACTGAAGCTTTCTTT
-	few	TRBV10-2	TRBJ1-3	CASSESRPSGNTIYF	TGCGCCAGCAGTGAGTCGAGGCCCTCTGGAAACACCATATATTTT
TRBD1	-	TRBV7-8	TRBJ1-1	CASSLENRGQGEAFF	TGTGCCAGCAGCTTAGAGAACAGGGGGCAGGGTGAAGCTTTCTTT
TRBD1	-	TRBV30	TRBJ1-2	CAWSGTQTGGASHGYTF	TGTGCCTGGAGTGGCACCCAAACAGGGGGCGCATCCCATGGCTACACCTTC
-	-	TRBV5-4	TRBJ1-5	CASSSFPNQPQHF	TGTGCCAGCAGCTCTTTTCCGAATCAGCCCCAGCATTTT
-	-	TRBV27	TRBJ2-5	CASSLQGAGETQYF	TGTGCCAGCAGTTTACAAGGGGCCGGGGAGACCCAGTACTTC
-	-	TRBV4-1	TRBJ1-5	CASSQLTVNQPQHF	TGCGCCAGCAGCCAATTGACAGTCAATCAGCCCCAGCATTTT
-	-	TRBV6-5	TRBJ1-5	CASAVDGVGQPQHF	TGTGCCAGCGCCGTCGACGGGGTTGGTCAGCCCCAGCATTTT
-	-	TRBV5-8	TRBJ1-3	CASSLESGGNTIYF	TGTGCCAGCAGCTTGGAGTCGGGTGGAAACACCATATATTTT
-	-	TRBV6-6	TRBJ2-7	CASRSRQVSYEQYF	TGTGCCAGCAGAAGCAGACAGGTCTCCTACGAGCAGTACTTC
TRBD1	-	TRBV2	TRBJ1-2	CASTQGEFFGYTF	TGTGCCAGCACCCAGGGGGAGTTCTTTGGCTACACCTTC
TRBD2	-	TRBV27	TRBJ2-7	CASSPPPGLAGYEQYF	TGTGCCAGCAGTCCCCCCCCCGGACTAGCCGGATACGAGCAGTACTTC
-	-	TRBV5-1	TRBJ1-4	CASSSAGLTNEKLFF	TGCGCCAGCAGCTCCGCGGGGCTAACTAATGAAAAACTGTTTTTT
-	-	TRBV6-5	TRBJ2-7	CASRPLGRSYEQYF	TGTGCCAGCAGACCACTAGGGAGGTCCTACGAGCAGTACTTC
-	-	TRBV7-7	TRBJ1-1	CASSKWPGENTEAFF	TGTGCCAGCAGCAAATGGCCGGGGGAAAACACTGAAGCTTTCTTT
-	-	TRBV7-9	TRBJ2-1	CASSLTVGNEQFF	TGTGCCAGCAGCTTAACAGTGGGTAATGAGCAGTTCTTC
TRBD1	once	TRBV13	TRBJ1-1	CASSRTKGQGVTEAFF	TGTGCCAGCAGTCGAACCAAAGGACAGGGGGTTACTGAAGCTTTCTTT
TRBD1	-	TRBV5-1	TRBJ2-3	CASSLGQGGTDTQYF	TGCGCCAGCAGCTTGGGACAGGGGGGCACAGATACGCAGTATTTT
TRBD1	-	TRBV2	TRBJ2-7	CASGDRDEQYF	TGTGCCAGCGGGGACAGGGACGAGCAGTACTTC
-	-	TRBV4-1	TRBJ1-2	CASSQVGQGFGYTF	TGCGCCAGCAGCCAAGTGGGTCAGGGGTTCGGCTACACCTTC
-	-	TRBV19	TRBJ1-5	CASSIREGRAQPQHF	TGTGCCAGTAGTATTCGGGAAGGGAGGGCTCAGCCCCAGCATTTT
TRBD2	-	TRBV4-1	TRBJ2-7	CASSYYEREEYEQYF	TGCGCCAGCAGCTATTACGAGCGGGAGGAATACGAGCAGTACTTC
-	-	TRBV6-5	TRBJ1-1	CASSYLYRANTEAFF	TGTGCCAGCAGTTACTTGTACAGGGCGAACACTGAAGCTTTCTTT
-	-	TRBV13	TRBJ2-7	CASSLGDTILTYEQYF	TGTGCCAGCAGCTTGGGAGACACCATTTTAACCTACGAGCAGTACTTC
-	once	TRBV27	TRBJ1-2	CASSLSAGGDYGYTF	TGTGCCAGCAGTTTATCGGCCGGGGGGGACTATGGCTACACCTTC
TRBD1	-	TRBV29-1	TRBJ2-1	CSGRQGGVDNEQFF	TGCAGCGGCAGACAGGGTGGTGTGGACAATGAGCAGTTCTTC
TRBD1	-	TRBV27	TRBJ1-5	CASSPSFGGGGTGLGQPQHF	TGTGCCAGCAGTCCCTCGTTTGGAGGAGGGGGCACGGGGTTAGGTCAGCCCCAGCATTTT
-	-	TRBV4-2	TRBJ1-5	CASSQDGSQPQHF	TGTGCCAGCAGCCAAGACGGGAGCCAGCCCCAGCATTTT
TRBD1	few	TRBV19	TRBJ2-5	CASSLGQGRWETQYF	TGTGCCAGTAGTTTGGGACAGGGTCGATGGGAGACCCAGTACTTC
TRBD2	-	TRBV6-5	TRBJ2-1	CASSFSGRSYNEQFF	TGTGCCAGCAGTTTTAGCGGGAGATCCTACAATGAGCAGTTCTTC
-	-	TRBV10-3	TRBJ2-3	CAMGGSTDTQYF	TGTGCCATGGGCGGGAGCACAGATACGCAGTATTTT
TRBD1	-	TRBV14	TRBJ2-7	CASSQGARGFDYEQYF	TGTGCCAGCAGCCAAGGTGCCAGGGGGTTTGACTACGAGCAGTACTTC
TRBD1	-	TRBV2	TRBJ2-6	CASRGDRGSSGANVLTF	TGTGCCAGCAGGGGGGACAGGGGAAGTAGTGGGGCCAACGTCCTGACTTTC
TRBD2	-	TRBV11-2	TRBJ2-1	CASSSVGSGRPYNEQFF	TGTGCCAGCAGCTCTGTAGGAAGCGGGAGGCCGTACAATGAGCAGTTCTTC
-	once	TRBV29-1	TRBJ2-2	CSVAQGVGGAGELFF	TGCAGCGTTGCCCAGGGGGTAGGCGGGGCCGGGGAGCTGTTTTTT
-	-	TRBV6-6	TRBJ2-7	CASSYAGPYEQYF	TGTGCCAGCAGTTATGCGGGCCCCTACGAGCAGTACTTC
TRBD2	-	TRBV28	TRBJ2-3	CASSFPGGTSGRPGGDTQYF	TGTGCCAGCAGTTTCCCAGGGGGGACTAGCGGGAGGCCAGGGGGAGATACGCAGTATTTT
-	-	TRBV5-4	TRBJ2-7	CASSLAGQTTYEQYF	TGTGCCAGCAGCTTGGCCGGACAGACTACCTACGAGCAGTACTTC
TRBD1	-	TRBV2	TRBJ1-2	CASSEGTGGNYGYTF	TGTGCCAGCAGTGAGGGGACAGGGGGCAACTATGGCTACACCTTC
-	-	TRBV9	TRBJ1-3	CASSVATGSGNTIYF	TGTGCCAGCAGCGTAGCGACAGGCTCTGGAAACACCATATATTTT
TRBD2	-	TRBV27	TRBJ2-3	CASSLPLKWGFAGTTFTDTQYF	TGTGCCAGCAGTTTACCTCTCAAGTGGGGATTCGCCGGGACTACCTTCACAGATACGCAGTATTTT
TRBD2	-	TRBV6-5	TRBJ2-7	CASSYGSLAGYEQYF	TGTGCCAGCAGTTACGGTTCATTAGCGGGCTACGAGCAGTACTTC
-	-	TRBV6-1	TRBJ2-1	CASSEYRDTYNEQFF	TGTGCCAGCAGTGAATACCGGGACACATACAATGAGCAGTTCTTC
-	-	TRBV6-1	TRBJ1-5	CASSERTTSNQPQHF	TGTGCCAGCAGTGAAAGGACAACGAGCAATCAGCCCCAGCATTTT
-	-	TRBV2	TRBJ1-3	CASSGKPGNTIYF	TGTGCCAGCAGTGGAAAGCCTGGAAACACCATATATTTT
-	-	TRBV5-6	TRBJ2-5	CASSLALRGTQYF	TGTGCCAGCAGCTTGGCCTTACGAGGGACCCAGTACTTC
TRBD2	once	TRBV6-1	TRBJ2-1	CASSAGLAGVANEQFF	TGTGCCAGCAGTGCGGGACTAGCGGGAGTGGCCAATGAGCAGTTCTTC